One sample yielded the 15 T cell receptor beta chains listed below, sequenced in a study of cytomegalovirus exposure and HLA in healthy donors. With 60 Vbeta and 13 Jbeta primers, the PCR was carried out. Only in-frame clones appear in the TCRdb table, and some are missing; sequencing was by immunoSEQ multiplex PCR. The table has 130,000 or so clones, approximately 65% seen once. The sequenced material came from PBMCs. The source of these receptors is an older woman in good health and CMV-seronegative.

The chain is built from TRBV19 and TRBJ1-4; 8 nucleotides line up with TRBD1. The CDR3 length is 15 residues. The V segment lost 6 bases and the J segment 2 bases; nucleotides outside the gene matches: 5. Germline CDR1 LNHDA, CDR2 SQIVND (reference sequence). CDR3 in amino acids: CASSGRTGTNEKLFF. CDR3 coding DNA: TGTGCCAGTAGCGGACGGACAGGGACTAATGAAAAACTGTTTTTT.

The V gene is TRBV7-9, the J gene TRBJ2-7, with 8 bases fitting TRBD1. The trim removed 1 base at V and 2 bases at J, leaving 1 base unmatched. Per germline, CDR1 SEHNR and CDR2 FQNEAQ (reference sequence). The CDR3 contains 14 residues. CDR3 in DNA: TGTGCCAGCAGCTTAGGGACAGGGACCTACGAGCAGTACTTC. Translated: CASSLGTGTYEQYF.

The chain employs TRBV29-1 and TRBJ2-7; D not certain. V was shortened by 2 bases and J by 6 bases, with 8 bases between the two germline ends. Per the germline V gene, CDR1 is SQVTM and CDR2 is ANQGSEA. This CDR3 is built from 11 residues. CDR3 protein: CSVESGSEQYF. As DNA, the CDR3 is TGCAGCGTTGAAAGTGGTAGCGAGCAGTACTTC.

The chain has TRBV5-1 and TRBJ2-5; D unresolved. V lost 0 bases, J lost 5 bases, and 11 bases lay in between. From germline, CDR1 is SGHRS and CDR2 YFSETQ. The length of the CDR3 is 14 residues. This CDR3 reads CASSLVGAEETQYF. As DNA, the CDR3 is TGCGCCAGCAGCTTGGTGGGCGCCGAGGAGACCCAGTACTTC.

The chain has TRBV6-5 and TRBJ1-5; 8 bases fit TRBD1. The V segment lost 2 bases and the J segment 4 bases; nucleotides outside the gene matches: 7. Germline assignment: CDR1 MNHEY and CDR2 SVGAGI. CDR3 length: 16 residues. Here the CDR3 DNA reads TGTGCCAGCAGTTACGACAGGGGCCCGTTTAATCAGCCCCAGCATTTT. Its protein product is CASSYDRGPFNQPQHF.

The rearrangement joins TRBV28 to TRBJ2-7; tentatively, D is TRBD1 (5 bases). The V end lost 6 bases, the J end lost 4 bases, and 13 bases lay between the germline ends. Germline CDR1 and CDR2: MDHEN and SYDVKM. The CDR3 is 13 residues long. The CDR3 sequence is CASRVPTGYEQYF. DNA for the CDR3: TGTGCCAGCAGGGTCCCTACAGGATACGAGCAGTACTTC.

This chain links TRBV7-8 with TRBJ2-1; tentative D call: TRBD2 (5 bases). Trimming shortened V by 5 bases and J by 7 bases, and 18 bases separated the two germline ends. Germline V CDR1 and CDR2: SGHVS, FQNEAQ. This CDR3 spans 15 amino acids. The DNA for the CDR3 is TGTGCCAGCAGCCCCCATGGGCGGGCCCCAAATGAGCAGTTCTTC. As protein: CASSPHGRAPNEQFF.

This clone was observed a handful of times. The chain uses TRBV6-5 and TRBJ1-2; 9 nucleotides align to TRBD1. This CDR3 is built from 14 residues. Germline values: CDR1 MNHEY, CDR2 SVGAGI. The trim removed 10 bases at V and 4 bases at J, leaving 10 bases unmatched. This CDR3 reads CATNAGTGPYGYTF. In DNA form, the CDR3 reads TGTGCCACCAACGCCGGGACAGGGCCCTATGGCTACACCTTC.

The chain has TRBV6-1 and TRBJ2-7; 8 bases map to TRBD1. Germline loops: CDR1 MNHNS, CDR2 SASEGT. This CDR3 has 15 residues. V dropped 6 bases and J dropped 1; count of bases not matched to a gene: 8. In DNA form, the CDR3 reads TGTGCCAGCAGGACCCGGGACAGGTTATCCTACGAGCAGTACTTC. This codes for CASRTRDRLSYEQYF.

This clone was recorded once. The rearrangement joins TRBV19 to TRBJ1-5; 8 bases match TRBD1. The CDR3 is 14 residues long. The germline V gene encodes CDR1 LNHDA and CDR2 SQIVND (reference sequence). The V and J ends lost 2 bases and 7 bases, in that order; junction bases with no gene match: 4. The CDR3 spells CASSIQGAGQPQHF. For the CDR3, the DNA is TGTGCCAGTAGTATACAGGGGGCTGGGCAGCCCCAGCATTTT.

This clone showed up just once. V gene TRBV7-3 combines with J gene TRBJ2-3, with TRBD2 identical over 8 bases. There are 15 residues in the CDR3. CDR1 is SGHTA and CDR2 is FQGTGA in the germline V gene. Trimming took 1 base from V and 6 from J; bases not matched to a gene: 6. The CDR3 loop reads CASSLSRGGPDTQYF. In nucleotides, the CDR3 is TGTGCCAGCAGCTTAAGTCGGGGGGGGCCGGATACGCAGTATTTT.

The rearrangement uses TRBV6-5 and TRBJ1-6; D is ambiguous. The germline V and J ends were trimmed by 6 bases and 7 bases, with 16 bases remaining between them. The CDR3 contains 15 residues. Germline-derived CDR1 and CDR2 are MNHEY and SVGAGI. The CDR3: CASSPRGDLNSPLHF. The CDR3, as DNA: TGTGCCAGCAGCCCACGCGGGGATTTAAATTCACCCCTCCACTTT.

The CDR3 spells CASTSPGQGIYEQYF. The CDR3 DNA sequence: TGTGCCAGTACCTCCCCGGGACAGGGGATCTACGAGCAGTACTTC. V usage is TRBV19 and J usage is TRBJ2-7, with TRBD1 identical over 10 bases. In germline, CDR1 is LNHDA, CDR2 SQIVND (reference sequence). J lost 3 bases, V lost 7 bases, and 9 bases had no gene match. The CDR3 length is 15 residues.

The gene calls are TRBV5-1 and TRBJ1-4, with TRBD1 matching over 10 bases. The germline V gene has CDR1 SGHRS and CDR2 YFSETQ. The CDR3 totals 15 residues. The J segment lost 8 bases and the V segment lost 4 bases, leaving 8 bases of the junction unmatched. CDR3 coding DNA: TGCGCCAGCAGCCCCCGGGACAGGGGTGACGAAAAACTGTTTTTT. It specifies CASSPRDRGDEKLFF. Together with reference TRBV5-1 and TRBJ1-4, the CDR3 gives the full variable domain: KAGVTQTPRYLIKTRGQQVTLSCSPISGHRSVSWYQQTPGQGLQFLFEYFSETQRNKGNFPGRFSGRQFSNSRSEMNVSTLELGDSALYLCASSPRDRGDEKLFFGSGTQLSVL.

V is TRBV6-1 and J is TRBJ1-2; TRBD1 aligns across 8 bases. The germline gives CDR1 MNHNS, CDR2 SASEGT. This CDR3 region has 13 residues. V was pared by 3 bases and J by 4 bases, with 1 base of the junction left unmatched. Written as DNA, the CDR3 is TGTGCCAGCAGTGAGGACAGGGTCTATGGCTACACCTTC. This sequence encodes CASSEDRVYGYTF.